This note documents a single TCR beta chain sequence. This clonotype appeared many times. This clone's antigen is unknown. No much larger clone exists at a distance of one base, and base qualities are not known. Synthesis of TCR cDNA relied on 5'RACE template switching, a step that introduced a universal primer site along with unique molecular identifiers. Priming for cDNA synthesis came from both the TCR alpha and TCR beta constant segments. Library amplification involved two PCR steps, and the second step added sample barcodes and sequencing adapters. Sequencing of libraries was performed on Illumina HiSeq 2500 (2x100 bp) or NovaSeq (2x150 bp). Concerning the study's data processing: MIGEC was used to demultiplex reads and collapse the reads into UMI consensus sequences, and MiXCR was used for V(D)J alignment. Using edgeR on replicate PBMC samples, clonotypes were called vaccine-responding if FDR was below 0.01 and the log2 fold change was above 5 up to day 15. Bulk clonotypes were assigned CD4 or CD8 identity according to which sequenced CD4 or CD8 repertoire held them at higher abundance. TCRdb reworked the public reads: Q25 trimming with fastp, MiXCR clone assembly, productive beta chains retained. Rows are unified per CDR3 protein, each entry keeping the most common DNA and genes. V and J calls and clone size were set by TCRdb, not the authors. The table for this sample lists around 350,000 distinct CDR3 sequences; 6.2% of them were counted only once. The top ten hold approximately 16% of the sample.

What this sample's treatment or condition label stands for: live attenuated yellow fever vaccine strain. At each blood-draw timepoint, two biological replicates of bulk PBMCs were obtained. PBMCs were isolated from peripheral blood using a standard Ficoll-Paque protocol. TriZol was used to extract RNA from bulk PBMCs, CD4 and CD8 fractions, and dextramer-positive and dextramer-negative fractions. This sample was taken from a study of T cells after yellow fever vaccination (dated by TCRdb to between 2017 and 2020). With regard to the full study: The SMART-Seq v4 Ultra Low Input RNA kit was used to prepare libraries from fractions with low cell numbers. Bulk PBMC replicates and cell subsets were isolated from blood drawn at multiple timepoints before and after both primary and secondary immunization. To track T-cell clones before and after primary and booster YFV17D yellow fever vaccination, bulk TCR alpha and beta repertoires were sequenced longitudinally. Two healthy male donors made up the cohort, one aged 18 to 30 years and the other aged 30 to 40 years. On the study overall, not on this receptor specifically: Because the study included only a couple of donors, the extent to which the findings can be generalized is limited. A small fraction of clonotypes appeared in both the CD4 and CD8 compartments, likely as a result of convergent recombination. Computational filtering was required because FACS-sorted repertoires could contain abundant contaminating clonotypes from the bulk population. The secondary T-cell response was weaker than the primary response but faster, peaking on day 5 instead of day 15. Most clones expanded after primary vaccination were re-detected after the booster (almost 97% of CD4 and about 88% of CD8), suggesting broad memory maintenance.

Trimming costs V 0 bases and J 2 bases, and their ends lie 13 bases apart. CDR1 DFQATT and CDR2 SNEGSKA were looked up in the germline V gene (reference sequence). There are 15 amino acids in the CDR3, from cysteine to phenylalanine inclusive. The DNA shown is the 45-base CDR3, in frame from base 1. The chain is encoded by TRBV20-1 joined to TRBJ2-5, and perhaps TRBD2 as D gene, on 6 matching bases. The source of this sequence is a man aged 25 to 45 who received the YFV17D yellow fever vaccine. This specimen consisted of PBMCs, obtained 5 days after the yellow fever booster vaccination. The CDR3 protein is CSARDFLREQETQYF. The bases are TGCAGTGCTAGAGATTTTCTGCGGGAACAAGAGACCCAGTACTTC.